This T cell receptor (beta chain) was profiled in a study of tumor-infiltrating lymphocytes in localized non-small cell lung cancer. Turning to the study itself: From each patient, both tumor and uninvolved lung, non-adjacent to tumor, were sampled. Broader study findings: Different pieces of the same tissue went to different assays, confounding technical variation with intratumor heterogeneity. TCRbeta sequencing showed higher T cell infiltration in tumors than uninvolved lung.

Trimming shortened V by 5 bases and J by 2 bases, and 15 bases separated the two germline ends. The CDR3 extends over 15 amino acids. Germline V lookup: CDR1 SGHRS, CDR2 YFSETQ. Concerning this clone itself: Its antigen is as yet unknown.

Produced via immunoSEQ multiplex PCR; TCRdb's table is partial and in-frame only. Of over 10,000 clones in the sample, 70% to 85% were seen once. The chain recombines TRBV5-1 with TRBJ2-3, with D unresolved. Sequencing used uninvolved lung tissue not adjacent to the tumor. The TCR comes from a human donor with non-small cell lung cancer. The CDR3 nucleotides read TGCGCCAGCAGTCCCCTAGGGTTGGACACAGATACGCAGTATTTT. Translating gives CASSPLGLDTDTQYF.